This TCR beta chain was observed in a study of shared clonotypes between healthy human individuals. The V and J ends lost 4 bases and 11 bases, in that order; junction bases with no gene match: 18. This CDR3 spans 16 amino acids. Germline assignment: CDR1 SGHNT and CDR2 YYREEE (reference sequence). Every subset had its genomic DNA shared out evenly among several immunoSEQ plates. Sequencing on ten immunoSEQ deep assay plates was performed for unsorted PBMC DNA. Only in-frame clones appear in the TCRdb table, and some are missing; sequencing was by immunoSEQ multiplex PCR. Of about 480,000 clones in the sample, 79% are singletons; the top ten hold roughly 13%.

Sequenced material: PBMCs. The V call is TRBV5-4, the J call TRBJ1-3, with TRBD1 identical over 7 bases. The receptor's source is a woman in her 40s in good health. Some clones in this sample may be carry-over from other donors' samples. The CDR3 spells CASSLMVDRTSGAIYF. The CDR3 DNA reads TGTGCCAGCAGCCTAATGGTGGACAGGACCTCAGGGGCCATATATTTT.